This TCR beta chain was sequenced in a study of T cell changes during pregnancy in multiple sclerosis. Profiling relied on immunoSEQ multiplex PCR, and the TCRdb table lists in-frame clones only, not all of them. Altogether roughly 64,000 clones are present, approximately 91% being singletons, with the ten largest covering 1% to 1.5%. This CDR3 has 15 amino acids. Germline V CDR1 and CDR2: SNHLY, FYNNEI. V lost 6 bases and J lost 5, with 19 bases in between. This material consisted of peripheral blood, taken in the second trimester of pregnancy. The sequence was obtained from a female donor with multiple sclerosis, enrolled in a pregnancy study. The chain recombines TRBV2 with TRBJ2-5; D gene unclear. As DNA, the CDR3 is TGTGCCAGCAGGGCCGGGTTTCCTAAGGCGGAGACCCAGTACTTC. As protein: CASRAGFPKAETQYF.